This T cell receptor (beta chain) was sequenced in a study of lymphopenia after photon versus proton radiotherapy. CDR3 length: 14 amino acids. V gave up 0 bases and J gave up 4 bases, with 10 bases separating them. Germline V lookup: CDR1 GTSNPN, CDR2 SVGIG (reference sequence). The data were produced by immunoSEQ multiplex PCR, yet TCRdb's version contains in-frame clones alone and is incomplete. The profile covers about 25,000 clones, with about 91% appearing a single time and 15% to 20% taken by the ten largest. As concerns this clone: The antigen is not known.

Study-level findings and limits: Oligoclonal CD8+ Temra expansion after nadir drove photon patients' diversity drop. Under photons, naive T cells and diversity fell while effector/memory populations rose. Only patients who died were analyzed for survival; proton advantage is unproven. A bigger post-nadir fall in TCR diversity correlated inversely with survival time in deceased patients.

The clonotype originates from a man in his fifties or sixties with gastric cancer. The chain joins TRBV30 to TRBJ1-5, with D uncertain. This specimen was peripheral blood, taken from a patient treated with photon-based radiotherapy. CDR3: CAWSVIHTNQPQHF. The CDR3 DNA sequence: TGTGCCTGGAGTGTAATACACACAAATCAGCCCCAGCATTTT.